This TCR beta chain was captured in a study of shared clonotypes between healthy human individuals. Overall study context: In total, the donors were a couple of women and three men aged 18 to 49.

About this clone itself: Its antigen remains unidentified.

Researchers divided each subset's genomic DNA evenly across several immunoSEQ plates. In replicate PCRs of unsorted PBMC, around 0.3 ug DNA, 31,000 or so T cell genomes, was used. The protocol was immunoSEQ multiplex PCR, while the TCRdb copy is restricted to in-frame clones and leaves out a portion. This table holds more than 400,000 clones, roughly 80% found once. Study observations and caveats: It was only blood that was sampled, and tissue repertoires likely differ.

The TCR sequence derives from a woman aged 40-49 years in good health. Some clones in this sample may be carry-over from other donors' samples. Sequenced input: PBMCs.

The CDR3 DNA follows: TGTGCCAGCAGCTTAGTTGCGGGAGCAGATACGCAGTATTTT. This sequence encodes CASSLVAGADTQYF. The chain uses TRBV11-3 and TRBJ2-3; 7 positions match TRBD2. V shed 1 base and J 4 bases; nucleotides not matched to a gene: 2. Germline V CDR1 and CDR2: SGHNT, YENEEA. The CDR3 runs 14 residues.